A selection of T cell receptor beta chains follows, all from one sample in a study of CD8+CD57+ T cells in acquired aplastic anemia. TCRdb redid the calling of the reads with MiXCR, one entry per CDR3 protein. The sample carries about 110,000 distinct CDR3 sequences, 50% to 65% recorded once. Input material: sorted CD4+, CD8+, or CD8+CD57+ T cells (not recorded which) from PBMCs. Receptor source: a human donor in good health, serving as a control. Each CDR3 is given with its conserved first and last residue. A D gene is named only where the DNA matches it firmly. Only some rows state a clone size, as once, few, many or a class for expanded clones.

>NA|TRBJ1-5|14|TRBV19|NA
CASSIGGGGQPQHF
TGTGCCAGTAGTATTGGAGGTGGAGGTCAGCCCCAGCATTTT
>TRBD1|TRBJ1-2|14|TRBV20-1|NA
CSAIPTGMNYGYTF
TGCAGTGCTATACCGACAGGGATGAACTATGGCTACACCTTC
>TRBD1|TRBJ2-3|17|TRBV4-2|many
CASSRTTGQGYGNTQYF
TGTGCCAGCAGCCGGACCACGGGACAGGGCTACGGGAATACGCAGTATTTT
>TRBD1|TRBJ2-7|15|TRBV19|few
CASTVGDSSSYEQYF
TGTGCCAGTACGGTGGGGGACAGTAGCTCCTACGAGCAGTACTTC
>TRBD1|TRBJ2-7|15|TRBV4-3|few
CASSRMGAGGYEQYF
TGCGCCAGCAGCCGGATGGGGGCAGGGGGCTACGAGCAGTACTTC
>NA|TRBJ2-3|15|TRBV4-2|NA
CASSPRGEERDTQYF
TGTGCCAGCAGCCCGCGGGGAGAAGAGAGAGATACGCAGTATTTT
>NA|TRBJ1-5|16|TRBV6-2/TRBV6-3|NA
CASSLSRENSNQPQHF
TGTGCCAGCAGCCTTTCTAGAGAAAATAGCAATCAGCCCCAGCATTTT
>TRBD2|TRBJ2-7|15|TRBV25-1|NA
CASSGGGAAGYEQYF
TGTGCCAGCAGTGGGGGGGGAGCGGCGGGTTACGAGCAGTACTTC
>TRBD1|TRBJ1-6|18|TRBV15|NA
CATSIDGTGGYYNSPLHF
TGTGCCACCAGCATCGACGGGACAGGGGGCTATTATAATTCACCCCTCCACTTT
>NA|TRBJ1-1|15|TRBV4-1|many
CASSQVKGLNTEAFF
TGCGCCAGCAGCCAAGTTAAGGGGCTGAACACTGAAGCTTTCTTT
>NA|TRBJ2-1|13|TRBV7-9|many
CASSPGGGNEQFF
TGTGCCAGCAGCCCGGGGGGCGGCAATGAGCAGTTCTTC
>NA|TRBJ1-1|16|TRBV24-1|NA
CATSDLPYGVQGEAFF
TGTGCCACCAGTGATTTACCCTATGGCGTTCAGGGTGAAGCTTTCTTT
>TRBD1|TRBJ1-2|16|TRBV20-1|NA
CSARGPGGPHNYGYTF
TGCAGTGCTAGAGGGCCAGGGGGGCCTCATAACTATGGCTACACCTTC
>TRBD2|TRBJ2-7|15|TRBV19|many
CASREIAGGPNEQYF
TGTGCCAGTAGGGAGATAGCGGGGGGGCCCAACGAGCAGTACTTC
>NA|TRBJ1-5|19|TRBV18|few
CASSPTGTDAFYSNQPQHF
TGTGCCAGCTCACCAACCGGGACGGACGCCTTCTATAGCAATCAGCCCCAGCATTTT
>NA|TRBJ2-7|13|TRBV9|many
CASSLGSTYEQYF
TGTGCCAGCAGTCTTGGGTCAACCTACGAGCAGTACTTC
>NA|TRBJ1-5|14|TRBV20-1|NA
CGARDRSESQPQHF
TGCGGTGCTAGAGATCGGTCGGAGTCCCAGCCCCAGCATTTT
>TRBD1|TRBJ2-7|14|TRBV7-2|NA
CASRGLGQGVEQYF
TGTGCCAGCAGGGGATTGGGACAGGGGGTCGAGCAGTACTTC
>NA|TRBJ1-1|12|TRBV2|NA
CASSGEDTEAFF
TGTGCCAGCAGTGGGGAGGACACTGAAGCTTTCTTT
>NA|TRBJ1-1|11|TRBV20-1|many
CSASRHTEAFF
TGCAGTGCTAGTCGTCACACTGAAGCTTTCTTT
>NA|TRBJ1-1|14|TRBV10-2|NA
CAGSESGFWTEAFF
TGCGCCGGCAGTGAGTCAGGGTTTTGGACTGAAGCTTTCTTT
>TRBD1|TRBJ2-5|16|TRBV25-1|NA
CASSRLDRGREETQYF
TGTGCCAGCAGTAGGCTAGACAGGGGGCGTGAGGAGACCCAGTACTTC
>NA|TRBJ1-1|13|TRBV6-5|NA
CASSLAGVTEAFF
TGTGCCAGCAGTTTAGCGGGAGTCACTGAAGCTTTCTTT
>TRBD2|TRBJ2-5|16|TRBV7-2|once
CASSFGTSGGQETQYF
TGTGCCAGCAGCTTTGGGACTAGCGGGGGCCAAGAGACCCAGTACTTC
>NA|TRBJ1-2|14|TRBV7-2|NA
CASGLTGGAKGYTF
TGTGCCAGCGGCTTAACGGGGGGCGCGAAGGGCTACACCTTC
>NA|TRBJ2-2|13|TRBV12-3/TRBV12-4|NA
CASIVGLTGELFF
TGTGCCAGCATCGTGGGGCTCACCGGGGAGCTGTTTTTT
>NA|TRBJ1-2|14|TRBV19|NA
CASGVGVGGDGYTF
TGTGCCAGCGGAGTCGGAGTAGGGGGGGACGGCTACACCTTC
>TRBD2|TRBJ2-5|16|TRBV2|many
CASSVSRGGREETQYF
TGTGCCAGCAGTGTTTCTCGGGGGGGCCGGGAAGAGACCCAGTACTTC
>NA|TRBJ2-3|15|TRBV2|NA
CASSDWGSSTDTQYF
TGTGCCAGCAGTGATTGGGGGTCCTCCACAGATACGCAGTATTTT
>TRBD1|TRBJ1-1|13|TRBV20-1|many
CSARPRGTTEAFF
TGCAGTGCTCGACCCAGGGGGACCACTGAAGCTTTCTTT
>NA|TRBJ1-2|14|TRBV25-1|NA
CASSDRDGNYGYTF
TGTGCCAGCAGTGACCGGGACGGGAACTATGGCTACACCTTC
>NA|TRBJ2-1|13|TRBV29-1|many
CSVVESSYNEQFF
TGCAGCGTTGTTGAGAGCTCCTACAATGAGCAGTTCTTC
>NA|TRBJ1-2|14|TRBV24-1|few
CATSDFTTNYGYTF
TGTGCCACTAGTGATTTTACTACTAACTATGGCTACACCTTC
>TRBD1|TRBJ2-7|14|TRBV6-5|many
CASSYRTGSYEQYF
TGTGCCAGCAGTTACCGGACAGGGTCCTACGAGCAGTACTTC
>NA|TRBJ2-2|14|TRBV15|few
CATSRDRDGGELFF
TGTGCCACCAGCAGAGATCGGGACGGCGGGGAGCTGTTTTTT
>TRBD2|TRBJ2-7|16|TRBV7-2|NA
CASSLGSGGQSYEQYF
TGTGCCAGCAGCTTGGGTAGCGGGGGCCAATCCTACGAGCAGTACTTC
>NA|TRBJ2-3|15|TRBV2|NA
CASRGRTTPADTQYF
TGTGCCAGCAGGGGACGGACTACCCCCGCAGATACGCAGTATTTT
>TRBD1|TRBJ1-2|15|TRBV6-1|once
CASSRRRDRGYGYTF
TGTGCCAGCAGCCGGAGGCGGGACAGAGGCTATGGCTACACCTTC
>NA|TRBJ1-2|16|TRBV9|many
CASSVLPGRDPYGYTF
TGTGCCAGCAGCGTGCTACCGGGACGGGATCCCTATGGCTACACCTTC
>NA|TRBJ2-7|15|TRBV20-1|NA
CSVPVGAGRSYEQYF
TGTAGTGTCCCCGTGGGGGCGGGGCGTTCCTACGAGCAGTACTTC
>NA|TRBJ2-1|12|TRBV2|NA
CASSGGQGEQFF
TGTGCCAGCAGTGGAGGGCAAGGTGAGCAGTTCTTC
>TRBD1|TRBJ2-4|15|TRBV20-1|many
CSARGQAKAKNIQYF
TGCAGTGCCCGAGGACAGGCCAAAGCCAAAAACATTCAGTACTTC
>NA|TRBJ1-5|14|TRBV9|many
CASSVLDSNQPQHF
TGTGCCAGCAGCGTATTGGATAGCAATCAGCCCCAGCATTTT
>NA|TRBJ1-4|16|TRBV5-5|once
CASSLSFGVFGEKLFF
TGTGCCAGCAGCTTATCATTCGGCGTTTTCGGTGAAAAACTGTTTTTT
>TRBD1|TRBJ2-7|17|TRBV15|NA
CATSRASGQGLAYEQYF
TGTGCCACCAGCAGAGCCTCAGGACAGGGTCTTGCCTACGAGCAGTACTTC
>NA|TRBJ1-1|13|TRBV29-1|few
CSVQRQVNTEAFF
TGCAGCGTCCAACGACAGGTTAACACTGAAGCTTTCTTT